This entry describes one TCR beta chain. The sample comes from a study of T cell changes during pregnancy in multiple sclerosis. The data were produced by immunoSEQ multiplex PCR, yet TCRdb's version contains in-frame clones alone and is incomplete. The sample carries around 44,000 clones, 88% recorded once. The clonotype originates from a female donor with multiple sclerosis, enrolled in a pregnancy study. The sequencing used CD4+ T cells from peripheral blood mononuclear cells, collected in the second trimester of pregnancy.

The CDR3 spells CASSGGTGSSGANVLTF. For the CDR3, the DNA is TGCGCCAGCAGCGGCGGGACAGGGTCCTCTGGGGCCAACGTCCTGACTTTC. This chain joins TRBV5-1 and TRBJ2-6; TRBD1 matches 9 bases. The CDR3 is 17 residues long. Germline V CDR1 and CDR2: SGHRS, YFSETQ. V lost 4 bases, J lost 0 bases, and 5 bases stayed unmatched.